The 5 T cell receptor beta chains reported below all come from one sample, sequenced in a study of response to subunit inactivated influenza vaccine. TCRdb used MiXCR to reprocess the RT-PCR reads, holding one entry per CDR3 protein. The table has around 580,000 distinct CDR3 sequences, 14% seen once. Sequenced material: PBMCs from blood, taken 11 to 12 days after vaccination. The receptors come from a man aged 50 to 59 who received an inactivated influenza vaccine.

The sample holds a few counts of this clonotype. This sequence joins TRBV20-1 and TRBJ2-1; D is tentatively TRBD1 or TRBD2 (6 bases each). Germline CDR1 reads DFQATT; CDR2 reads SNEGSKA (reference sequence). The length of the CDR3 is 15 residues. V was shortened by 2 bases and J by 8 bases, with 19 bases between the two germline ends. CDR3: CSARHDGLGGDEQFF. CDR3 bases: TGCAGTGCTAGACATGATGGGTTGGGGGGCGATGAGCAGTTCTTC.

The chain joins TRBV9 to TRBJ2-5; 7 bases map to TRBD1. The CDR3 runs 16 residues. V was clipped by 0 bases and J by 5 bases; unmatched bases: 10. The germline gives CDR1 SGDLS, CDR2 YYNGEE. Here the CDR3 DNA reads TGTGCCAGCAGCGTAGAGACAGGGTATTTCGGGGAGACCCAGTACTTC. Its translation is CASSVETGYFGETQYF.

This clonotype was counted between two and nine times. This chain joins TRBV28 and TRBJ2-1, with D possibly TRBD2 on 6 matching bases. This CDR3 spans 12 amino acids. In germline, CDR1 is MDHEN, CDR2 SYDVKM. V was shortened by 7 bases and J by 7 bases, with 11 bases between the two germline ends. The CDR3 reads CASKSAGNEQFF. CDR3 bases: TGTGCCAGCAAATCAGCGGGTAATGAGCAGTTCTTC.

The J gene is TRBJ2-7, the V gene TRBV3-1; possibly TRBD1 for D (5 bases). The germline V gene encodes CDR1 LGHDT and CDR2 YNNKEL (reference sequence). The CDR3 runs 12 residues. With 3 bases removed from V and 7 bases from J, the gap between germline ends came to 10 bases. The CDR3 reads CASSHRQGEQYF. The CDR3 coding sequence is TGTGCCAGCAGCCACCGGCAGGGTGAGCAGTACTTC.

This clonotype was counted between two and nine times. This chain joins TRBV20-1 and TRBJ1-1; D is unresolved. Deletions cut 6 bases from V and 0 bases from J, with 23 bases between. Germline values: CDR1 DFQATT, CDR2 SNEGSKA (reference sequence). This CDR3 spans 17 amino acids. In nucleotides, the CDR3 is TGCAGTGCCGCTGGGTTGGACCCAAAGACAATGAACACTGAAGCTTTCTTT. The encoded protein is CSAAGLDPKTMNTEAFF.